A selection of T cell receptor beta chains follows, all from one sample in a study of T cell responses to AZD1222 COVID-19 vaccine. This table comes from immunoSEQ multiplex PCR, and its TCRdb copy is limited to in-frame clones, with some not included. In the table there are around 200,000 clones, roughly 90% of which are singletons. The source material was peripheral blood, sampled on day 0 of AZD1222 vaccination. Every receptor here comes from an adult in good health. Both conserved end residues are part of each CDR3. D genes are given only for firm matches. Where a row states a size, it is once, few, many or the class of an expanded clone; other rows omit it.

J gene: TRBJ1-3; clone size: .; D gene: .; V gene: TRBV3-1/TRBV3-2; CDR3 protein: CASSQDPNSGNTIYF; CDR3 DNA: TGTGCCAGCAGCCAAGATCCCAACTCTGGAAACACCATATATTTT
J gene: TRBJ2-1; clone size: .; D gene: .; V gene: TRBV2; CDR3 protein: CASREDLSSYNEQFF; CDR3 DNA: TGTGCCAGCAGGGAAGACCTAAGCTCCTACAATGAGCAGTTCTTC
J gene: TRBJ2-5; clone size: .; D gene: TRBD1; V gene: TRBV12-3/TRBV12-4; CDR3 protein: CASSGDSQETQYF; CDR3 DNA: TGTGCCAGCAGCGGGGACAGCCAAGAGACCCAGTACTTC
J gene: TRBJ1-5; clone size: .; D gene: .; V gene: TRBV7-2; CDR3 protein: CASSLGAGEQPQHF; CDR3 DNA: TGTGCCAGCAGCTTAGGGGCAGGGGAACAGCCCCAGCATTTT
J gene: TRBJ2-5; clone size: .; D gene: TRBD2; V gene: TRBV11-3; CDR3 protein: CASSPHPAITSGAWEETQYF; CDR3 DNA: TGTGCCAGCAGCCCCCACCCCGCAATAACTAGCGGGGCCTGGGAAGAGACCCAGTACTTC
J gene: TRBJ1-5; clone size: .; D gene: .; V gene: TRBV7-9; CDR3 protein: CASSLETGNQPQHF; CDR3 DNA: TGTGCCAGCAGCTTAGAGACAGGTAATCAGCCCCAGCATTTT
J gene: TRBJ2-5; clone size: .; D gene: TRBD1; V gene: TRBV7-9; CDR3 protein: CASSTGTGLGRETQYF; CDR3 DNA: TGTGCCAGCAGCACCGGGACAGGGCTTGGTCGAGAGACCCAGTACTTC
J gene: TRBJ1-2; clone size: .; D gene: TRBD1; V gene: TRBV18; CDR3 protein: CASSHPGTDYGYTF; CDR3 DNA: TGTGCCAGCTCACACCCCGGGACAGACTATGGCTACACCTTC
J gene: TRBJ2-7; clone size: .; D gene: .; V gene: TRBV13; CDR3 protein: CASSLPGVGEQYF; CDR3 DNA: TGTGCCAGCAGCTTACCCGGGGTCGGCGAGCAGTACTTC
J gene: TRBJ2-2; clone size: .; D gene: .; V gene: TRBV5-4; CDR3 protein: CASSYGLRGVHGGELFF; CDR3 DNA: TGTGCCAGCAGCTACGGACTTCGGGGAGTCCATGGGGGGGAGCTGTTTTTT
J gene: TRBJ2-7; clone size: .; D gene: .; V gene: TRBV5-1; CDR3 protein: CASSPRGDNSYEQYF; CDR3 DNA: TGCGCCAGCAGCCCGAGGGGGGACAACTCCTACGAGCAGTACTTC
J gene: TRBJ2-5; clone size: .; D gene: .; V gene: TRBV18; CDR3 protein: CASSPLGTGPQETQYF; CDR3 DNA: TGTGCCAGCTCACCTCTGGGCACAGGGCCCCAAGAGACCCAGTACTTC
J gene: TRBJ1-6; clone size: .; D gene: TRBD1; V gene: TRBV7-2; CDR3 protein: CASSLAGGSSPLHF; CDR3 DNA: TGTGCCAGCAGCTTAGCAGGGGGCTCTTCACCCCTCCACTTT
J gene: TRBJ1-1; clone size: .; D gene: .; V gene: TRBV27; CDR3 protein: CASTPAGAHTEAFF; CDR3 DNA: TGTGCCAGCACCCCGGCGGGGGCACACACTGAAGCTTTCTTT
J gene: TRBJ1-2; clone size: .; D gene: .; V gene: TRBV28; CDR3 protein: CATKIQPNYGYTF; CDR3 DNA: TGTGCCACAAAAATACAGCCTAACTATGGCTACACCTTC
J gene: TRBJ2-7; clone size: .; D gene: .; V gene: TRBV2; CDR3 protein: CASSEVVGSPYEQYF; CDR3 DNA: TGTGCCAGCAGTGAAGTGGTAGGGAGCCCCTACGAGCAGTACTTC
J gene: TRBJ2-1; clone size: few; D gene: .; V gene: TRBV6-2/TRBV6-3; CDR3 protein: CASSPGDWGFNEQFF; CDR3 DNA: TGTGCCAGCAGTCCCGGGGACTGGGGCTTCAATGAGCAGTTCTTC
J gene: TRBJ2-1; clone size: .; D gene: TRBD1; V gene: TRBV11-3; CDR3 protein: CASSFGTGGNEQFF; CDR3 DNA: TGTGCCAGCAGCTTTGGGACAGGGGGCAATGAGCAGTTCTTC
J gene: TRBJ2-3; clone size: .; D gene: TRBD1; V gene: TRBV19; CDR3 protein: CAPTQGSTDTQYF; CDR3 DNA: TGTGCTCCAACACAGGGGAGCACAGATACGCAGTATTTT
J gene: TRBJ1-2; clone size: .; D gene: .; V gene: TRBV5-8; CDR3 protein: CASSLAEIQSHTF; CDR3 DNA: TGTGCCAGCAGCTTGGCCGAGATACAGTCCCACACCTTC
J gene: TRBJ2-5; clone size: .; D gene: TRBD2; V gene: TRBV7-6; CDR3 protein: CASSLALYGRGVGQETQYF; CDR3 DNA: TGTGCCAGCAGCTTAGCGCTATATGGGAGGGGAGTGGGCCAAGAGACCCAGTACTTC
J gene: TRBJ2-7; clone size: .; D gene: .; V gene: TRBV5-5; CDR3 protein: CASSFESLPLYYEQYF; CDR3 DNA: TGTGCCAGCAGCTTCGAGAGTCTACCCCTCTACTACGAGCAGTACTTC
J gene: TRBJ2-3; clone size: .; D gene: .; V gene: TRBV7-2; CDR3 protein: CASSLDGNTDTQYF; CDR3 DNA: TGTGCCAGCAGCTTAGACGGGAACACAGATACGCAGTATTTT
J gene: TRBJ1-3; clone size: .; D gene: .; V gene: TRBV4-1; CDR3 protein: CASSQIQGTVDGPGNTIYF; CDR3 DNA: TGCGCCAGCAGCCAAATCCAAGGTACTGTGGACGGACCTGGAAACACCATATATTTT
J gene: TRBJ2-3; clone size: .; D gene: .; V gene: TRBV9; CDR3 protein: CASRDLAGTDTQYF; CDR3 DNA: TGTGCCAGCAGAGATTTAGCTGGCACAGATACGCAGTATTTT
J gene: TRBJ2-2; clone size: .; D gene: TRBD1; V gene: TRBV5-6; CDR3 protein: CASSAGWEDRVTGELFF; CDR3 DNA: TGTGCCAGCAGCGCTGGATGGGAGGACAGGGTAACCGGGGAGCTGTTTTTT
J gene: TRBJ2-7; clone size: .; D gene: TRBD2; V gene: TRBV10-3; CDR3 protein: CAISRLAGGPGDEQYF; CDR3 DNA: TGTGCCATCAGCAGACTAGCGGGAGGGCCCGGCGACGAGCAGTACTTC
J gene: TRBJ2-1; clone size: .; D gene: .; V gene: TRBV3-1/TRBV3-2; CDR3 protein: CASSDPSTISPNEQFF; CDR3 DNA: TGTGCCAGCAGCGATCCAAGCACTATCTCGCCCAATGAGCAGTTCTTC